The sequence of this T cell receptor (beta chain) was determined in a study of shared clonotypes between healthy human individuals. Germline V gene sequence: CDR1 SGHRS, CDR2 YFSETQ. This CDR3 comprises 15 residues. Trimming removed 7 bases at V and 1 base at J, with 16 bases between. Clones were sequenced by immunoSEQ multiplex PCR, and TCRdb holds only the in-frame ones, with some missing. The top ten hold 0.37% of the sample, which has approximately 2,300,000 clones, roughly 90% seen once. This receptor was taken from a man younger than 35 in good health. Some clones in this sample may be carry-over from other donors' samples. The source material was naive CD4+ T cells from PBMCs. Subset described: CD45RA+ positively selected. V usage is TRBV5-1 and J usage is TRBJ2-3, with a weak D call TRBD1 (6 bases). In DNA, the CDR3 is TGCGCCAGCGCCTTCTTGGACAGCCGCACAGATACGCAGTATTTT. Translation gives CASAFLDSRTDTQYF.